This entry features one T cell receptor (beta chain) sequence. Its specificity is not known. Profiling relied on immunoSEQ multiplex PCR, and the TCRdb table lists in-frame clones only, not all of them. Seen here are fewer than 100,000 clones, 85% to 90% observed once, and the top ten hold over 1.2%. The data were taken from a study of T cell responses to AZD1222 COVID-19 vaccine. Study-wide results and limits: Scientists sampled the repertoires only once the peak T cell response had passed. There were mostly white British donors and more females than males, and clonal diversity was possibly underestimated. Along spike, vaccine-associated CD4 TCRs were found throughout, with dominance at 160-218 and 743-854.

The length of the CDR3 is 15 residues. Germline CDR1 is SGHKS and CDR2 is YYEKEE (reference sequence). Trimming left V 0 bases short and J 7 bases short, with 16 bases between. The V and J genes are TRBV5-5 and TRBJ2-5; a possible D gene is TRBD2 (7 bases). The TCR comes from an adult who received the AZD1222 COVID-19 vaccine. The sequencing used peripheral blood, collected 28 days after the second AZD1222 dose. Here the CDR3 DNA reads TGTGCCAGCAGCTTGGCCGAGATGGGAGGGGGGACCCAGTACTTC. It encodes CASSLAEMGGGTQYF.